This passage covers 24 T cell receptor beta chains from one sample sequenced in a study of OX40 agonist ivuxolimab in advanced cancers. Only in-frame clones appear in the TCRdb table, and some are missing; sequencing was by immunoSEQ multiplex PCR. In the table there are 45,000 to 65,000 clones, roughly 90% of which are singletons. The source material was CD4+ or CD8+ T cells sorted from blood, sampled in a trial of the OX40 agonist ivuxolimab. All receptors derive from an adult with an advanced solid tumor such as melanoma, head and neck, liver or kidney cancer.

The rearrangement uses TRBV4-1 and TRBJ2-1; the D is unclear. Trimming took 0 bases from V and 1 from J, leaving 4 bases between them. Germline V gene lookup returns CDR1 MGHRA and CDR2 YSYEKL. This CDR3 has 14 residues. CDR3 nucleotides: TGCGCCAGCAGCCAAGATCCTTCCTACAATGAGCAGTTCTTC. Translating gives CASSQDPSYNEQFF.

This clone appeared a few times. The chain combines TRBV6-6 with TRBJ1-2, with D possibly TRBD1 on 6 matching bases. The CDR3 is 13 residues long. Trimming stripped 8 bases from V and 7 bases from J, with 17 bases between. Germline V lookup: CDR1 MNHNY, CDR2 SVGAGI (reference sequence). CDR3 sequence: CASCRQVRGGYTF. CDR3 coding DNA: TGTGCCAGCTGCCGACAGGTTCGGGGTGGCTACACCTTC.

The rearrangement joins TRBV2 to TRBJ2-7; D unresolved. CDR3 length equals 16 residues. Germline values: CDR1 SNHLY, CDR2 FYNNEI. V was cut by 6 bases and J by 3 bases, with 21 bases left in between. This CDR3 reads CASRESLQIGRYEQYF. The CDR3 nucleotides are TGTGCCAGCAGAGAGAGCCTACAAATCGGTCGCTACGAGCAGTACTTC.

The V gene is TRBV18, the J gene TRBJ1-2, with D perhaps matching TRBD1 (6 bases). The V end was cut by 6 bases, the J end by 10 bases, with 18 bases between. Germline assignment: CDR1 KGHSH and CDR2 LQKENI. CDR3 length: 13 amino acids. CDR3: CASSPPGQASYTF. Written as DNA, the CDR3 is TGTGCCAGCTCCCCCCCGGGACAAGCTTCCTACACCTTC.

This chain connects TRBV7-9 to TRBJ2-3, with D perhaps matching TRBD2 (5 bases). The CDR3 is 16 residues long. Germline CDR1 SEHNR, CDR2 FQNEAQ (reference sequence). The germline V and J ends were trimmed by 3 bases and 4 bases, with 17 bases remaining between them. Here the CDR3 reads CASSLAGRRGADTQYF. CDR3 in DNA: TGTGCCAGCAGCTTGGCGGGCCGCCGTGGGGCAGATACGCAGTATTTT. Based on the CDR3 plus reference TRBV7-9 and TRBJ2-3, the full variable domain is DTGVSQNPRHKITKRGQNVTFRCDPISEHNRLYWYRQTLGQGPEFLTYFQNEAQLEKSRLLSDRFSAERPKGSFSTLEIQRTEQGDSAMYLCASSLAGRRGADTQYFGPGTRLTVL.

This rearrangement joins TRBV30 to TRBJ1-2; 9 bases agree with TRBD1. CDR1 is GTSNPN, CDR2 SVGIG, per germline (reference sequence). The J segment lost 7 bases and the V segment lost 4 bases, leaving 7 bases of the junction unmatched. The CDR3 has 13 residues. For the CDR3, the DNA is TGTGCCTGGACGGGACAGGGTTTGTTTGGCTACACCTTC. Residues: CAWTGQGLFGYTF. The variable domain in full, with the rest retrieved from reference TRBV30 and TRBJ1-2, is SQTIHQWPATLVQPVGSPLSLECTVEGTSNPNLYWYRQAAGRGLQLLFYSVGIGQISSEVPQNLSASRPQDRQFILSSKKLLLSDSGFYLCAWTGQGLFGYTFGSGTRLTVV.

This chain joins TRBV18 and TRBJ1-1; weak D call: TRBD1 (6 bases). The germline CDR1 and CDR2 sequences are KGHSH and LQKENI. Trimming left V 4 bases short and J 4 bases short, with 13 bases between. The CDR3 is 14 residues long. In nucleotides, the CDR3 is TGTGCCAGCTCACAGGACAGTATCGGCACTGAAGCTTTCTTT. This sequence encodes CASSQDSIGTEAFF.

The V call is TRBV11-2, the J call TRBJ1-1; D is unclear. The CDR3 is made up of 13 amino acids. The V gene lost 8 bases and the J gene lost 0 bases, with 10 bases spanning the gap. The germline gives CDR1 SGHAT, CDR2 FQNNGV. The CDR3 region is CASLSGMNTEAFF. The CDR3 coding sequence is TGTGCCAGCTTAAGTGGGATGAACACTGAAGCTTTCTTT.

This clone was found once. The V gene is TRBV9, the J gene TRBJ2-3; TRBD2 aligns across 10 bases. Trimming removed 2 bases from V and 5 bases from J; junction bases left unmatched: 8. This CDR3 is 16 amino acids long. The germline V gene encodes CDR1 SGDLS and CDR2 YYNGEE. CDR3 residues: CASSVSGRAGGDTQYF. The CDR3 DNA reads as TGTGCCAGCAGCGTCAGCGGGAGGGCCGGGGGAGATACGCAGTATTTT.

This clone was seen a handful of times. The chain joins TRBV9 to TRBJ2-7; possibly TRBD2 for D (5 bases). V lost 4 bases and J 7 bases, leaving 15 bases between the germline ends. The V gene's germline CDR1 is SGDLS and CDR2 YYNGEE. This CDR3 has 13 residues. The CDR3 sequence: CASSTRARGEQYF. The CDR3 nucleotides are TGTGCCAGCAGCACCCGGGCCCGGGGAGAGCAGTACTTC.

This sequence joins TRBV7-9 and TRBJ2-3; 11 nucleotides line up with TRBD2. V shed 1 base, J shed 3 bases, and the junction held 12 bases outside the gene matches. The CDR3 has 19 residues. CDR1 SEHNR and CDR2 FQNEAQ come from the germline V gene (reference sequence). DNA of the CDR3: TGTGCCAGCAGCTTAGGTCTAGCGGGAGGCATAAGATGGACAGATACGCAGTATTTT. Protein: CASSLGLAGGIRWTDTQYF. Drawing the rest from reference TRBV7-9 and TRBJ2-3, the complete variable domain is DTGVSQNPRHKITKRGQNVTFRCDPISEHNRLYWYRQTLGQGPEFLTYFQNEAQLEKSRLLSDRFSAERPKGSFSTLEIQRTEQGDSAMYLCASSLGLAGGIRWTDTQYFGPGTRLTVL.

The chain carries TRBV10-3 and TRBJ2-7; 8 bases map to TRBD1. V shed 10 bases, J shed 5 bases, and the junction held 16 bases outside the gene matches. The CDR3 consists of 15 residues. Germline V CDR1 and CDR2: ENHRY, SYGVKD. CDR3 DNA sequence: TGTGCCACTTGGACAGGGCTGTCCTCGGGTGACGAGCAGTACTTC. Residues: CATWTGLSSGDEQYF.

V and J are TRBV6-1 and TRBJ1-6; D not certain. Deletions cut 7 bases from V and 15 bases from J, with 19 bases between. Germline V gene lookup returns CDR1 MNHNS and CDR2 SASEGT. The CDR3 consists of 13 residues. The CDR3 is CASTKSWEIVLHF. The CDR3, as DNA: TGTGCCAGCACAAAAAGCTGGGAAATTGTCCTCCACTTT.

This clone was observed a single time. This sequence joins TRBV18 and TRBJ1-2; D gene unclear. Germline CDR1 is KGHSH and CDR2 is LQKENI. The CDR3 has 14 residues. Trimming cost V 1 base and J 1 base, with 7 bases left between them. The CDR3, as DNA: TGTGCCAGCTCACCACTCGAACTTAACTATGGCTACACCTTC. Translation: CASSPLELNYGYTF.

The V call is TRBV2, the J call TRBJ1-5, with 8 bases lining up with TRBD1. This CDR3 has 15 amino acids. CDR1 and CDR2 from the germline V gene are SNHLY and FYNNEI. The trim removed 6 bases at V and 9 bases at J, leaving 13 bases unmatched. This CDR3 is CASSKDRGSLGPQHF. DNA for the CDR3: TGTGCCAGCAGCAAAGACAGGGGCTCTCTAGGGCCCCAGCATTTT.

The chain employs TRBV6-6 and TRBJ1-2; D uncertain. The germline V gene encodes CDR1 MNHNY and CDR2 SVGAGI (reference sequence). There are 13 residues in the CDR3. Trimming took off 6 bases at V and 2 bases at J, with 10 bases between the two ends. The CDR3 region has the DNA TGTGCCAGCAGGCACGGACGGAACTATGGCTACACCTTC. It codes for CASRHGRNYGYTF.

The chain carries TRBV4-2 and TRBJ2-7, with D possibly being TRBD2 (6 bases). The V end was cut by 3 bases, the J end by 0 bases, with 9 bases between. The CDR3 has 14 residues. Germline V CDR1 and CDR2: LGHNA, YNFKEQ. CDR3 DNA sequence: TGTGCCAGCAGCCACGTCGGGAGCTCCTACGAGCAGTACTTC. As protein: CASSHVGSSYEQYF.

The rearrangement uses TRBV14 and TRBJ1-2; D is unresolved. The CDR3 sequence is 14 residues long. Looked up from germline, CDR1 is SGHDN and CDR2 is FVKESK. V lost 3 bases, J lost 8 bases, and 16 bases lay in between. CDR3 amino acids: CASSQWTPGPGYTF. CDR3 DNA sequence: TGTGCCAGCAGCCAGTGGACCCCTGGACCCGGCTACACCTTC.

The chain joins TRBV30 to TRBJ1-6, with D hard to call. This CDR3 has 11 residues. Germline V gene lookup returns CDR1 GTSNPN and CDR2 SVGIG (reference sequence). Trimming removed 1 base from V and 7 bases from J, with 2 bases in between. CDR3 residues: CAWSGNSPLHF. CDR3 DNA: TGTGCCTGGAGTGGGAATTCACCCCTCCACTTT.

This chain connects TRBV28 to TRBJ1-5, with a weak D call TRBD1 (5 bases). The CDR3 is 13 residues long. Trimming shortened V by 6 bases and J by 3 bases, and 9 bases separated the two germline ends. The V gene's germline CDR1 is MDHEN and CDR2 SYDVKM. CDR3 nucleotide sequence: TGTGCCAGCAGAGGGGAGGTCAATCAGCCCCAGCATTTT. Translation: CASRGEVNQPQHF.

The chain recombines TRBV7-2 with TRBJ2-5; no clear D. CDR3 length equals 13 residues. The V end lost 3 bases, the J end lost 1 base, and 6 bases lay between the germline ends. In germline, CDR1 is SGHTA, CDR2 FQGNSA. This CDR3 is CASSFGLQETQYF. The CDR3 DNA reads TGTGCCAGCAGCTTTGGCCTCCAAGAGACCCAGTACTTC.

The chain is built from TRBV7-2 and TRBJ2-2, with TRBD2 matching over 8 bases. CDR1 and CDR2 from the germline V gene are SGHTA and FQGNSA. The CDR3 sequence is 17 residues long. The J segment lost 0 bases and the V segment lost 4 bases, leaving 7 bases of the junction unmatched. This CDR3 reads CASSSPRGGANTGELFF. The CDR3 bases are TGTGCCAGCAGCTCCCCCCGGGGGGGCGCGAACACCGGGGAGCTGTTTTTT.

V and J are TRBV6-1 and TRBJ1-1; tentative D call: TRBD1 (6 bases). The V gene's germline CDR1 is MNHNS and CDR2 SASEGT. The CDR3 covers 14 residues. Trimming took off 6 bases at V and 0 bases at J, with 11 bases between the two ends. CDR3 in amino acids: CASRIQGMNTEAFF. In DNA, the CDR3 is TGTGCCAGCAGGATACAGGGTATGAACACTGAAGCTTTCTTT.

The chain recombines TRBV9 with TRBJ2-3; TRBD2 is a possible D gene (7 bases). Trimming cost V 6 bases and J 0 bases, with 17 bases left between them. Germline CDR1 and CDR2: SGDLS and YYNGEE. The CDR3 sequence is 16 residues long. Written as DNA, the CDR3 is TGTGCCAGCAACCTAGGGAGGGGGGCTAGCACAGATACGCAGTATTTT. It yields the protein CASNLGRGASTDTQYF.